The 11 T cell receptor beta chains presented below share a single source sample, sequenced in a study of T cell responses to AZD1222 COVID-19 vaccine. Clones were read by immunoSEQ multiplex PCR, and TCRdb kept only the in-frame ones, dropping some. The sample shows approximately 98,000 clones, roughly 89% of them seen only once. The sample was peripheral blood, taken on day 0 of MenACWY control vaccination. The receptor source for this set is an adult in good health.

The chain is built from TRBV30 and TRBJ1-2; 8 nucleotides line up with TRBD1. In germline, CDR1 is GTSNPN, CDR2 SVGIG (reference sequence). J lost 5 bases, V lost 2 bases, and 4 bases had no gene match. The CDR3 runs 13 residues. CDR3 loop: CAWSRDRPYGYTF. CDR3 coding DNA: TGTGCCTGGAGTAGGGACAGGCCTTATGGCTACACCTTC.

This clone was seen just once. This sequence joins TRBV7-9 and TRBJ1-6, with TRBD1 as a possible D gene (6 bases). Germline CDR1 reads SEHNR; CDR2 reads FQNEAQ (reference sequence). The CDR3 runs 14 residues. V shed 5 bases and J shed 1 base, with 6 bases lying between them. Here the CDR3 reads CASSTGSYNSPLHF. In DNA form, the CDR3 reads TGTGCCAGCAGCACAGGGTCCTATAATTCACCCCTCCACTTT. Complete variable domain (other parts from reference TRBV7-9 and TRBJ1-6): DTGVSQNPRHKITKRGQNVTFRCDPISEHNRLYWYRQTLGQGPEFLTYFQNEAQLEKSRLLSDRFSAERPKGSFSTLEIQRTEQGDSAMYLCASSTGSYNSPLHFGNGTRLTVT.

The rearrangement uses TRBV19 and TRBJ1-2; D not certain. The germline V and J ends were trimmed by 2 bases and 8 bases, with 12 bases remaining between them. The CDR3 is made up of 13 amino acids. Germline V gene sequence: CDR1 LNHDA, CDR2 SQIVND (reference sequence). The DNA of the CDR3 is TGTGCCAGTAGTATATTGGCCGCGAGGGGCTACACCTTC. This gives the protein CASSILAARGYTF.

With respect to this clone: Other DNA sequences in the same sample also yield this CDR3. The rearrangement uses TRBV5-1 and TRBJ2-7, with D perhaps TRBD1 (5 bases). The CDR3 is 12 amino acids. V lost 2 bases and J 4 bases, leaving 7 bases between the germline ends. Germline CDR1 is SGHRS and CDR2 is YFSETQ. CDR3 nucleotides: TGCGCCAGCAGCTTAAGGGGATACGAGCAGTACTTC. Amino acid sequence: CASSLRGYEQYF.

This clone was detected once. The chain uses TRBV6-2 or TRBV6-3 and TRBJ2-3; weak D call: TRBD2 (5 bases). Germline V gene lookup returns CDR1 MNHEY and CDR2 SVGEGT. CDR3 length: 15 amino acids. The V end was cut by 4 bases, the J end by 5 bases, with 16 bases between. DNA of the CDR3: TGTGCCAGCAGTTTAAGTACGATCGAGGGAGATACGCAGTATTTT. Translated, it gives CASSLSTIEGDTQYF.

This clone was observed a single time. The chain couples TRBV30 to TRBJ1-1; D perhaps matches TRBD1 (5 bases). Looked up from germline, CDR1 is GTSNPN and CDR2 is SVGIG (reference sequence). CDR3 length: 12 residues. V lost 4 bases to trimming and J lost 4 bases, with 10 bases between them. CDR3 sequence reads: CAWTTGTTEAFF. CDR3 in DNA: TGTGCCTGGACTACGGGGACCACTGAAGCTTTCTTT.

The chain has TRBV12-5 and TRBJ1-2, with TRBD1 matching over 7 bases. Unmatched junction bases numbered 6, after V lost 5 bases and J lost 0 bases. Germline V CDR1 and CDR2: LGHNT, FRNRAP. CDR3 length: 15 amino acids. The CDR3 DNA reads as TGTGCTAGTGGTCCCCAGGGGGTTACTAACTATGGCTACACCTTC. Translated, it gives CASGPQGVTNYGYTF.

The chain carries TRBV30 and TRBJ1-2; tentatively, D is TRBD1 (5 bases). Trimming removed 1 base from V and 8 bases from J, with 23 bases in between. The CDR3 sequence is 16 residues long. Germline values: CDR1 GTSNPN, CDR2 SVGIG (reference sequence). This chain's CDR3 is CAWSGTTWGHGRGYTF. The CDR3 DNA follows: TGTGCCTGGAGTGGGACTACGTGGGGCCACGGCAGAGGCTACACCTTC.

V usage is TRBV29-1 and J usage is TRBJ2-1, with TRBD2 matching over 8 bases. The CDR3 length is 16 residues. Trimming cost V 3 bases and J 6 bases; bases outside gene matches: 13. In germline, CDR1 is SQVTM, CDR2 ANQGSEA. The CDR3 is CSVDGVIAGRPNEQFF. Written as DNA, the CDR3 is TGCAGCGTTGATGGTGTAATAGCGGGGCGGCCCAATGAGCAGTTCTTC.

In its sample, this clone was seen once. The chain combines TRBV10-2 with TRBJ1-5; D is uncertain. CDR1 and CDR2 (germline): WSHSY, SAAADI. This CDR3 is 12 amino acids long. Trimming stripped 1 base from V and 9 bases from J, with 7 bases between. CDR3 sequence: CASSEFDRPQHF. In DNA form, the CDR3 reads TGCGCCAGCAGTGAGTTCGACCGGCCCCAGCATTTT.

This chain links TRBV27 with TRBJ2-2, with TRBD1 matching 7 bases. The V gene's germline CDR1 is MNHEY and CDR2 SMNVEV (reference sequence). V trimming: 2 bases; J trimming: 7 bases; junction bases outside the gene matches: 7. The CDR3 length is 15 residues. The CDR3 DNA is TGTGCCAGCAGTTTAAAAGGGGGCCCTGTCGGGGAGCTGTTTTTT. Translating it yields CASSLKGGPVGELFF.